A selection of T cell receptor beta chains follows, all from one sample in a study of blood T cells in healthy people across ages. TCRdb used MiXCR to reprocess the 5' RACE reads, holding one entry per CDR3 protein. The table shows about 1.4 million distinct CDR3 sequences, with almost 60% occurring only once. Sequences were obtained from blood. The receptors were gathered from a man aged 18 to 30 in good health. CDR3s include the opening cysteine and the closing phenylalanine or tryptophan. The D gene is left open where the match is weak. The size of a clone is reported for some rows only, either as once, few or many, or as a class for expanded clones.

CDR3aa: CASSLYSGGVYEQYF
CDR3nt: TGTGCCAGCAGTTTATATTCAGGGGGCGTTTACGAGCAGTACTTC
v_gene: TRBV27
abundance: NA
d_gene: TRBD1
j_gene: TRBJ2-7

CDR3aa: CASSPAGPTTSYEQYF
CDR3nt: TGTGCCAGCAGTCCGGCGGGGCCTACTACCTCCTACGAGCAGTACTTC
v_gene: TRBV12-3/TRBV12-4
abundance: NA
d_gene: NA
j_gene: TRBJ2-7

CDR3aa: CASSLDPDRGGEQYF
CDR3nt: TGTGCCAGCAGCTTAGATCCTGATCGCGGGGGAGAGCAGTACTTC
v_gene: TRBV11-2
abundance: once
d_gene: TRBD2
j_gene: TRBJ2-4

CDR3aa: CASSLEPGSYEQYF
CDR3nt: TGTGCCAGCAGCTTAGAGCCTGGATCCTACGAGCAGTACTTC
v_gene: TRBV7-9
abundance: NA
d_gene: NA
j_gene: TRBJ2-7

CDR3aa: CASSPSRVAKNIQYF
CDR3nt: TGTGCCAGCAGTCCCTCGCGCGTAGCCAAAAACATTCAGTACTTC
v_gene: TRBV27
abundance: NA
d_gene: NA
j_gene: TRBJ2-4

CDR3aa: CASRPLGETQYF
CDR3nt: TGTGCCAGCAGACCACTAGGAGAGACCCAGTACTTC
v_gene: TRBV2
abundance: few
d_gene: NA
j_gene: TRBJ2-5

CDR3aa: CASSWTSLGETQYF
CDR3nt: TGTGCCAGCAGTTGGACCTCCCTGGGGGAGACCCAGTACTTC
v_gene: TRBV12-3/TRBV12-4
abundance: NA
d_gene: NA
j_gene: TRBJ2-5

CDR3aa: CASSPPPVGVLTDTQYF
CDR3nt: TGTGCCAGCAGTCCTCCACCCGTGGGGGTACTCACAGATACGCAGTATTTT
v_gene: TRBV27
abundance: once
d_gene: NA
j_gene: TRBJ2-3

CDR3aa: CASSYRGLRGNTIYF
CDR3nt: TGTGCCAGCAGTTACCGGGGGCTTCGAGGAAACACCATATATTTT
v_gene: TRBV6-2/TRBV6-3
abundance: NA
d_gene: NA
j_gene: TRBJ1-3

CDR3aa: CSVGTSGATGELFF
CDR3nt: TGCAGCGTTGGGACTAGCGGGGCCACCGGGGAGCTGTTTTTT
v_gene: TRBV29-1
abundance: once
d_gene: TRBD2
j_gene: TRBJ2-2

CDR3aa: CASSQEHGYTGELFF
CDR3nt: TGCGCCAGCAGCCAAGAACACGGATACACCGGGGAGCTGTTTTTT
v_gene: TRBV4-1
abundance: NA
d_gene: NA
j_gene: TRBJ2-2

CDR3aa: CAIRSQGEGTEAFF
CDR3nt: TGTGCCATCAGGTCACAGGGGGAGGGCACTGAAGCTTTCTTT
v_gene: TRBV10-3
abundance: NA
d_gene: TRBD1
j_gene: TRBJ1-1

CDR3aa: CASLGLAGVGDTQYF
CDR3nt: TGTGCCAGTCTGGGACTAGCGGGGGTTGGAGATACGCAGTATTTT
v_gene: TRBV6-2/TRBV6-3
abundance: few
d_gene: TRBD2
j_gene: TRBJ2-3

CDR3aa: CASSPPPGQSYQETQYF
CDR3nt: TGTGCCAGCTCACCACCTCCGGGACAGTCGTACCAAGAGACCCAGTACTTC
v_gene: TRBV18
abundance: once
d_gene: TRBD1
j_gene: TRBJ2-5

CDR3aa: CASSGSTKTQYF
CDR3nt: TGTGCCAGCAGCGGGAGTACGAAGACCCAGTACTTC
v_gene: TRBV7-2
abundance: NA
d_gene: NA
j_gene: TRBJ2-5

CDR3aa: CASSQVSRGSYNEQFF
CDR3nt: TGCGCCAGCAGCCAAGTATCTCGCGGGAGTTACAATGAGCAGTTCTTC
v_gene: TRBV4-1
abundance: NA
d_gene: TRBD2
j_gene: TRBJ2-1

CDR3aa: CASSPPGTTYNEQFF
CDR3nt: TGTGCCAGCTCACCGCCCGGGACTACTTACAATGAGCAGTTCTTC
v_gene: TRBV18
abundance: few
d_gene: TRBD2
j_gene: TRBJ2-1

CDR3aa: CASSLALLAGAKETQYF
CDR3nt: TGTGCCAGCAGCTTAGCGCTGTTAGCGGGGGCAAAAGAGACCCAGTACTTC
v_gene: TRBV7-9
abundance: NA
d_gene: TRBD2
j_gene: TRBJ2-5

CDR3aa: CASIPSGVTDTQYF
CDR3nt: TGTGCCAGCATACCGAGCGGAGTCACAGACACGCAGTATTTT
v_gene: TRBV2
abundance: NA
d_gene: NA
j_gene: TRBJ2-3

CDR3aa: CASSEQQLAKNIQYF
CDR3nt: TGTGCCAGCAGTGAACAGCAGTTAGCCAAAAACATTCAGTACTTC
v_gene: TRBV2
abundance: NA
d_gene: NA
j_gene: TRBJ2-4

CDR3aa: CASSEADRQGSYEQYF
CDR3nt: TGTGCCAGCAGCGAGGCCGACAGGCAGGGCTCCTACGAGCAGTACTTC
v_gene: TRBV6-1
abundance: NA
d_gene: NA
j_gene: TRBJ2-7

CDR3aa: CASRRTWNTEAFF
CDR3nt: TGTGCCAGCAGGCGGACATGGAACACTGAAGCTTTCTTT
v_gene: TRBV6-5
abundance: NA
d_gene: NA
j_gene: TRBJ1-1

CDR3aa: CATSPDRNYGYTF
CDR3nt: TGTGCCACCAGTCCCGACAGGAACTATGGCTACACCTTC
v_gene: TRBV15
abundance: NA
d_gene: NA
j_gene: TRBJ1-2

CDR3aa: CASKHLTGEMFF
CDR3nt: TGTGCCAGCAAGCACCTCACCGGGGAGATGTTTTTT
v_gene: TRBV27
abundance: NA
d_gene: NA
j_gene: TRBJ2-2

CDR3aa: CASSLDRVESEQYF
CDR3nt: TGTGCCAGCAGCCTGGACAGGGTGGAGTCCGAGCAGTACTTC
v_gene: TRBV6-2/TRBV6-3
abundance: few
d_gene: TRBD1
j_gene: TRBJ2-7

CDR3aa: CASSRPPGAYEQYF
CDR3nt: TGTGCCAGCAGCCGTCCCCCGGGCGCCTACGAGCAGTACTTC
v_gene: TRBV5-6
abundance: NA
d_gene: NA
j_gene: TRBJ2-7

CDR3aa: CASSLLGGTLAEQYF
CDR3nt: TGTGCCAGCAGCTTATTAGGCGGGACCCTTGCCGAGCAGTACTTC
v_gene: TRBV7-9
abundance: few
d_gene: NA
j_gene: TRBJ2-7

CDR3aa: CAIRTNPGNTEAFF
CDR3nt: TGTGCCATCAGGACCAATCCGGGAAACACTGAAGCTTTCTTT
v_gene: TRBV10-3
abundance: NA
d_gene: NA
j_gene: TRBJ1-1

CDR3aa: CATSSGIGTGELFF
CDR3nt: TGTGCCACCAGCAGTGGGATCGGCACCGGGGAGCTGTTTTTT
v_gene: TRBV15
abundance: NA
d_gene: NA
j_gene: TRBJ2-2

CDR3aa: CASSLGLGMSADGELFF
CDR3nt: TGTGCCAGCAGTTTAGGCCTCGGGATGTCAGCAGACGGGGAGCTGTTTTTT
v_gene: TRBV12-3/TRBV12-4
abundance: once
d_gene: NA
j_gene: TRBJ2-2

CDR3aa: CASNRRGMHGYGYTF
CDR3nt: TGCGCCAGCAACAGAAGGGGGATGCATGGCTATGGCTACACCTTC
v_gene: TRBV4-1
abundance: few
d_gene: NA
j_gene: TRBJ1-2

CDR3aa: CASRTRNSPLHF
CDR3nt: TGTGCCAGCAGGACGCGAAATTCACCCCTCCACTTT
v_gene: TRBV2
abundance: few
d_gene: NA
j_gene: TRBJ1-6

CDR3aa: CASSRQPGLYEQYF
CDR3nt: TGTGCCAGCAGCCGACAACCGGGACTCTACGAGCAGTACTTC
v_gene: TRBV14
abundance: NA
d_gene: NA
j_gene: TRBJ2-7

CDR3aa: CASSPGVSDYGYTF
CDR3nt: TGTGCCAGCTCACCAGGGGTGTCCGACTATGGCTACACCTTC
v_gene: TRBV18
abundance: NA
d_gene: NA
j_gene: TRBJ1-2

CDR3aa: CASSSSGLPLVDEQFF
CDR3nt: TGCGCCAGCAGCTCATCGGGACTCCCTCTTGTGGATGAGCAGTTCTTC
v_gene: TRBV5-1
abundance: NA
d_gene: NA
j_gene: TRBJ2-1

CDR3aa: CASSESGRGQSEKLFF
CDR3nt: TGTGCCAGCAGTGAATCGGGTCGGGGACAGTCGGAAAAACTGTTTTTT
v_gene: TRBV2
abundance: once
d_gene: TRBD1
j_gene: TRBJ1-4

CDR3aa: CASSFGASGIYEQYF
CDR3nt: TGTGCCAGCAGTTTCGGGGCTAGCGGGATCTACGAGCAGTACTTC
v_gene: TRBV6-2/TRBV6-3
abundance: NA
d_gene: TRBD2
j_gene: TRBJ2-7

CDR3aa: CATRRDTGELFF
CDR3nt: TGTGCCACCCGCAGGGACACCGGGGAGCTGTTTTTT
v_gene: TRBV15
abundance: few
d_gene: NA
j_gene: TRBJ2-2

CDR3aa: CASSFRQDGIQYF
CDR3nt: TGTGCCAGCAGCTTTCGGCAGGATGGCATTCAGTACTTC
v_gene: TRBV7-2
abundance: few
d_gene: NA
j_gene: TRBJ2-4

CDR3aa: CASSSVSDTQYF
CDR3nt: TGTGCCAGCAGCTCGGTGTCAGATACGCAGTATTTT
v_gene: TRBV7-2
abundance: NA
d_gene: NA
j_gene: TRBJ2-3

CDR3aa: CSARTTDRGNYGYTF
CDR3nt: TGCAGTGCTAGAACAACGGACAGAGGGAACTATGGCTACACCTTC
v_gene: TRBV20-1
abundance: NA
d_gene: NA
j_gene: TRBJ1-2

CDR3aa: CATEDPNRAYEQYF
CDR3nt: TGTGCCACCGAGGACCCAAACAGGGCCTACGAGCAGTACTTC
v_gene: TRBV6-2/TRBV6-3
abundance: NA
d_gene: NA
j_gene: TRBJ2-7

CDR3aa: CASRAAYEQFF
CDR3nt: TGTGCCAGCAGGGCGGCTTATGAGCAGTTCTTC
v_gene: TRBV6-2/TRBV6-3
abundance: NA
d_gene: NA
j_gene: TRBJ2-1

CDR3aa: CSARDPGTSGKVEQFF
CDR3nt: TGCAGTGCTAGAGATCCTGGGACTAGCGGGAAGGTTGAGCAGTTCTTC
v_gene: TRBV20-1
abundance: NA
d_gene: TRBD2
j_gene: TRBJ2-1

CDR3aa: CSARPGGGYGYTF
CDR3nt: TGCAGTGCTAGGCCAGGGGGAGGCTATGGCTACACCTTC
v_gene: TRBV20-1
abundance: few
d_gene: TRBD1
j_gene: TRBJ1-2

CDR3aa: CASSLSPGSGELFF
CDR3nt: TGTGCCAGCAGTTTATCCCCCGGGTCCGGGGAGCTGTTTTTT
v_gene: TRBV27
abundance: NA
d_gene: NA
j_gene: TRBJ2-2

CDR3aa: CASSEWTGSYEQYF
CDR3nt: TGTGCCAGCAGTGAATGGACAGGTTCGTACGAGCAGTACTTC
v_gene: TRBV2
abundance: NA
d_gene: TRBD1
j_gene: TRBJ2-7